The text below deals with one TCR beta chain. This sample was taken from a study of blood T cell repertoires in COVID-19. About the research overall: Donors in the United States, Italy and Spain gave samples during acute or convalescent COVID-19.

The data were produced by immunoSEQ multiplex PCR, yet TCRdb's version contains in-frame clones alone and is incomplete. The table records under 300,000 clones, just under 85% of them present only once. Participants' own reports of clinical history determined their cohort assignment. Recovered status applied to Cohort 3 donors who had two consecutive negative PCRs. It also applied to those with clearance or with symptom resolution. Losses at the gene ends were 5 bases for V and 1 base for J; bases not matched to a gene: 3. Germline loops: CDR1 SGHNT, CDR2 YYREEE (reference sequence). The length of the CDR3 is 14 residues.

This clonotype was sampled from a man aged 35 to 55 who had recovered from COVID-19. The sample was PBMCs or T cells enriched from blood (not recorded which). This chain connects TRBV5-4 to TRBJ1-1, with 9 bases matching TRBD1. The CDR3 is CASRGTGRNTEAFF. CDR3 DNA sequence: TGTGCCAGCAGGGGGACAGGGAGGAACACTGAAGCTTTCTTT.